These 14 T cell receptor beta chains share one sample of origin, sequenced in a study of shared clonotypes between healthy human individuals. Method: immunoSEQ multiplex PCR; TCRdb's copy keeps in-frame clones and lacks some. Of about 2.3 million clones listed, 85% to 95% are singletons. Sequencing used naive CD4+ T cells from PBMCs. Sample subset: CD45RA+ positively selected. Source of these receptors: a man aged 18-30 years in good health. Some clones in this sample may be carry-over from other donors' samples.

The gene calls are TRBV19 and TRBJ2-1, with 11 bases matching TRBD2. In germline, CDR1 is LNHDA, CDR2 SQIVND (reference sequence). The CDR3 extends over 14 amino acids. The ends lost 6 bases at V and 5 bases at J; junction bases unmatched: 3. CDR3 in DNA: TGTGCCAGTAGGGTAGCGGGAGGGGACAATGAGCAGTTCTTC. Amino acids: CASRVAGGDNEQFF.

V is TRBV7-2 and J is TRBJ2-7; TRBD2 aligns across 9 bases. The CDR3 loop spans 14 amino acids. Germline V gene sequence: CDR1 SGHTA, CDR2 FQGNSA. The trim removed 2 bases at V and 7 bases at J, leaving 6 bases unmatched. The CDR3 DNA is TGTGCCAGCAGCTTACGCGGGAGGGTCTGGGAGCAGTACTTC. Translating gives CASSLRGRVWEQYF.

The chain joins TRBV19 to TRBJ2-7; the D is unclear. This CDR3 is built from 14 residues. V was cut by 3 bases and J by 3 bases, with 12 bases left in between. CDR1 and CDR2 from the germline V gene are LNHDA and SQIVND (reference sequence). CDR3 residues: CASSISSANYEQYF. The DNA for the CDR3 is TGTGCCAGTAGTATCTCCTCAGCAAACTACGAGCAGTACTTC.

The V call is TRBV29-1, the J call TRBJ2-1, with D tentatively TRBD1 (6 bases). The CDR3 is made up of 14 amino acids. Trimming took off 8 bases at V and 3 bases at J, with 17 bases between the two ends. Germline CDR1 is SQVTM and CDR2 is ANQGSEA. The CDR3 here is CSTRNRERYNEQFF. CDR3 nucleotide sequence: TGCAGCACTAGAAACAGGGAACGCTACAATGAGCAGTTCTTC.

The V gene is TRBV6-5, the J gene TRBJ2-7; D remains ambiguous. Between the trimmed V and J ends, which lost 4 bases and 5 bases, there was a span of 6 bases. The CDR3 has 11 residues. CDR1 is MNHEY and CDR2 is SVGAGI in the germline V gene. The CDR3 spells CASSLKDEQYF. For the CDR3, the DNA is TGTGCCAGCAGTTTAAAGGACGAGCAGTACTTC.

V is TRBV7-8 and J is TRBJ2-1; D is ambiguous. The CDR3 runs 14 residues. Germline V gene sequence: CDR1 SGHVS, CDR2 FQNEAQ. Trimming took off 5 bases at V and 13 bases at J, with 21 bases between the two ends. This CDR3 is CASSPQDRTWGQFF. CDR3 in DNA: TGTGCCAGCAGCCCACAAGACCGTACCTGGGGACAGTTCTTC.

The V and J genes are TRBV28 and TRBJ1-2; 7 bases match TRBD1. V was clipped by 5 bases and J by 4 bases; unmatched bases: 7. There are 14 residues in the CDR3. Germline CDR1 MDHEN, CDR2 SYDVKM. The CDR3 DNA follows: TGTGCCAGCAGTGGAGGGGGCGGGAGCTATGGCTACACCTTC. It specifies CASSGGGGSYGYTF.

The chain couples TRBV7-3 to TRBJ1-2; D is uncertain. V was clipped by 4 bases and J by 0 bases, with 12 bases between them. The CDR3 runs to 15 residues. Germline V lookup: CDR1 SGHTA, CDR2 FQGTGA. In nucleotides, the CDR3 is TGTGCCAGCAGCTCCGGGGTGAGAGCTAACTATGGCTACACCTTC. Translating it yields CASSSGVRANYGYTF.

This chain joins TRBV5-1 and TRBJ1-2; TRBD1 might be the D (5 bases). CDR3 length: 15 residues. Germline V lookup: CDR1 SGHRS, CDR2 YFSETQ. V dropped 0 bases and J dropped 4 bases, with 13 bases sitting between them. CDR3 protein: CASSLAGWGSYGYTF. Written as DNA, the CDR3 is TGCGCCAGCAGCTTGGCCGGATGGGGGTCCTATGGCTACACCTTC.

The gene calls are TRBV28 and TRBJ2-5, with TRBD1 identical over 9 bases. The CDR3 contains 16 residues. Germline values: CDR1 MDHEN, CDR2 SYDVKM. V shed 7 bases, J shed 5 bases, and the junction held 14 bases outside the gene matches. In DNA form, the CDR3 reads TGTGCCAGCATTACAGGGGGCCGGCTTATATCTGAGACCCAGTACTTC. Amino acid sequence: CASITGGRLISETQYF.

The J gene is TRBJ1-1, the V gene TRBV28, with D hard to call. Germline V CDR1 and CDR2: MDHEN, SYDVKM. The CDR3 contains 15 residues. V lost 6 bases to trimming and J lost 1 base, with 15 bases between them. CDR3 bases: TGTGCCAGCAGCCCCCCCCGGGAGGGGAACACTGAAGCTTTCTTT. Its protein is CASSPPREGNTEAFF.

The V gene is TRBV6-6, the J gene TRBJ1-1, with 9 nucleotides matching TRBD1. With 6 bases clipped from V and 4 bases from J, the junction kept 6 bases outside the gene matches. The CDR3 extends over 14 amino acids. CDR1 is MNHNY, CDR2 SVGAGI, per germline (reference sequence). The CDR3 spells CASRTGGEGTEAFF. CDR3 in DNA: TGTGCCAGCAGAACAGGGGGCGAGGGCACTGAAGCTTTCTTT.

This sequence joins TRBV2 and TRBJ1-2; 9 bases align to TRBD1. The V segment lost 4 bases and the J segment 3 bases; nucleotides outside the gene matches: 6. The CDR3 is made up of 15 amino acids. The germline V gene encodes CDR1 SNHLY and CDR2 FYNNEI. CDR3 DNA sequence: TGTGCCAGCAGTGGGGACAGGGCAGAGTACTATGGCTACACCTTC. Translated, it gives CASSGDRAEYYGYTF.

The chain combines TRBV5-1 with TRBJ2-5; D tentatively reads TRBD1 or TRBD2 (7 bases each). The CDR3 sequence is 11 residues long. Germline V gene data show CDR1 as SGHRS and CDR2 as YFSETQ. V was cut by 5 bases and J by 10 bases, with 12 bases left in between. This CDR3 is CASSSGGDQYF. The CDR3 DNA reads TGCGCCAGCAGTTCAGGGGGGGACCAGTACTTC.